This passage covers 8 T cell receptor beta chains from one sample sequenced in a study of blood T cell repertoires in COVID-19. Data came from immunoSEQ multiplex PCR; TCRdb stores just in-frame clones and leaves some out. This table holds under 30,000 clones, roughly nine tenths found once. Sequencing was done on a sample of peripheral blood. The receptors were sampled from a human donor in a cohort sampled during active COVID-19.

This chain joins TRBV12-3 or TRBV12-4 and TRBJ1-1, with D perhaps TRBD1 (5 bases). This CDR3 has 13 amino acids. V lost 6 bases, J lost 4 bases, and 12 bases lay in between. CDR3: CASRHRTVTEAFF. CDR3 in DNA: TGTGCCAGCAGGCACAGGACGGTCACTGAAGCTTTCTTT.

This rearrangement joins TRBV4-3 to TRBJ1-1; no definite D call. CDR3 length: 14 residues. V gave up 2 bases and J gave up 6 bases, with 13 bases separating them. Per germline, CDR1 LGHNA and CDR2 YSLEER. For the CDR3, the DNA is TGCGCCAGCAGCCAACAGTTGGGAGACGCTGAAGCTTTCTTT. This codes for CASSQQLGDAEAFF.

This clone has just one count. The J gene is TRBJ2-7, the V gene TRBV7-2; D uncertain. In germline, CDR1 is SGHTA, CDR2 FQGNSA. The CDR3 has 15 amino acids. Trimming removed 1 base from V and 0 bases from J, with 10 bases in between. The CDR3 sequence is CASSLGGSGSYEQYF. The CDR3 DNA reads TGTGCCAGCAGCTTAGGTGGGTCAGGCTCCTACGAGCAGTACTTC.

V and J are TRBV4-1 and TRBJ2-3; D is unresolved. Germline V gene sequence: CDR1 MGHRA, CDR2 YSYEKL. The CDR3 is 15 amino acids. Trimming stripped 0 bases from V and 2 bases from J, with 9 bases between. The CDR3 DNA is TGCGCCAGCAGCCAAGATCCATCCTACACAGATACGCAGTATTTT. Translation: CASSQDPSYTDTQYF.

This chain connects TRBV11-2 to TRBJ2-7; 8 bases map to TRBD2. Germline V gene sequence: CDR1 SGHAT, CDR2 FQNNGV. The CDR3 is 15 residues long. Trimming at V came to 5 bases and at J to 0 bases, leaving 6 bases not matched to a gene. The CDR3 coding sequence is TGTGCCAGCAGCCCAGGGGCGGGGGGCTCCTACGAGCAGTACTTC. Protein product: CASSPGAGGSYEQYF.

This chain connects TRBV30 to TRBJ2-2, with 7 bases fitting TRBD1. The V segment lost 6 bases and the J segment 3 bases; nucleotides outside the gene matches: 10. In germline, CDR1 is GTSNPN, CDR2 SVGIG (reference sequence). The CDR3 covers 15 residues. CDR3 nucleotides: TGTGCCTGTGAGCCAGGGGGACCTTACACCGGGGAGCTGTTTTTT. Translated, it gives CACEPGGPYTGELFF.

The CDR3: CASSVAGTGRGTDTQYF. CDR3 DNA: TGTGCCAGCAGCGTAGCCGGGACAGGGAGGGGGACAGATACGCAGTATTTT. The chain is built from TRBV9 and TRBJ2-3; 9 nucleotides line up with TRBD1. The length of the CDR3 is 17 residues. Germline loops: CDR1 SGDLS, CDR2 YYNGEE. The V segment lost 0 bases and the J segment 3 bases; nucleotides outside the gene matches: 8.

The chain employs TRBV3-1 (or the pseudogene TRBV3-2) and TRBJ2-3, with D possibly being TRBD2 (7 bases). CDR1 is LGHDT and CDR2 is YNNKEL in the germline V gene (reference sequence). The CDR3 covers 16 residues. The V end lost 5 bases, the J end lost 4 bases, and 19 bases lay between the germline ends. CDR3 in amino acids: CASSSGRRGLADTQYF. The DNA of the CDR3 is TGTGCCAGCAGCTCGGGACGGCGGGGGCTGGCAGATACGCAGTATTTT.